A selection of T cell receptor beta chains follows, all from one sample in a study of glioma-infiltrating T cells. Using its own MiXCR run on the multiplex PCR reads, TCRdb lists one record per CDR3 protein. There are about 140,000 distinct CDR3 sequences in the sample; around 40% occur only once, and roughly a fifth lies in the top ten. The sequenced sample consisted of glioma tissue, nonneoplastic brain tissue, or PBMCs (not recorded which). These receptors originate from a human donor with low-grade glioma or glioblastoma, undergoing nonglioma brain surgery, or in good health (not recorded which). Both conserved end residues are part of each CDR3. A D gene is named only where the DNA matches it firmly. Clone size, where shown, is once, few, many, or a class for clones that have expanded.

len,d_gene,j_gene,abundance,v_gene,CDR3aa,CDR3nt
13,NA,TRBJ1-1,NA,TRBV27,CASSCGVNTEAFF,TGTGCCAGCAGTTGCGGGGTGAACACTGAAGCTTTCTTT
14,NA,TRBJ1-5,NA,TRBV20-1,CSAREGGFHQPQHF,TGCAGTGCTAGAGAGGGAGGTTTCCATCAGCCCCAGCATTTT
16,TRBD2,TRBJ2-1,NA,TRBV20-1,CSARYPTSGRSNEQFF,TGCAGTGCTAGATACCCGACTAGCGGTCGATCCAATGAGCAGTTCTTC
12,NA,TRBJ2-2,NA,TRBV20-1,CSANLGSGELFF,TGCAGTGCAAATCTAGGGAGCGGGGAGCTGTTTTTT
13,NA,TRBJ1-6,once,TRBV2,CASSVQGYSPLHF,TGTGCCAGCAGTGTACAGGGTTATTCACCCCTCCACTTT
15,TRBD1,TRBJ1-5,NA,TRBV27,CASSLGGGQGQPQHF,TGTGCCAGCAGTTTAGGAGGGGGCCAAGGTCAGCCCCAGCATTTT
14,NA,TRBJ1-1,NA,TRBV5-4,CASSLVVGPGEAFF,TGTGCCAGCAGCTTGGTGGTCGGGCCAGGGGAAGCTTTCTTT
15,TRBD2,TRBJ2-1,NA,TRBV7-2,CASSVLAGGSNEQFF,TGTGCCAGCAGCGTCCTAGCGGGAGGAAGCAATGAGCAGTTCTTC
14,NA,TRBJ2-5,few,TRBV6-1,CASSFGIAGETQYF,TGTGCCAGCAGTTTCGGAATCGCCGGGGAGACCCAGTACTTC
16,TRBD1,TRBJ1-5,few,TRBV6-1,CASSELGQGLIQPQHF,TGTGCCAGCAGTGAACTAGGACAGGGATTGATACAGCCCCAGCATTTT
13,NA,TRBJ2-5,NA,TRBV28,CASSLLRFETQYF,TGTGCCAGCAGTTTATTAAGGTTCGAGACCCAGTACTTC
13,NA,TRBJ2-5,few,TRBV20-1,CSATLRGTETQYF,TGCAGTGCTACTCTTAGGGGGACAGAGACCCAGTACTTC
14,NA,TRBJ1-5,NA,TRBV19,CASRLTAVIQPQHF,TGTGCCAGTAGATTGACTGCAGTAATTCAGCCCCAGCATTTT
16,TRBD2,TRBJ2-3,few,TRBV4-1,CASSRGQGGGTDTQYF,TGCGCCAGCAGCCGGGGCCAGGGCGGGGGGACAGATACGCAGTATTTT
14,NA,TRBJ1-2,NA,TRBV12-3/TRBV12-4,CASSRPGGKGGYTF,TGTGCCAGCAGCCGCCCCGGCGGGAAGGGTGGCTACACCTTC
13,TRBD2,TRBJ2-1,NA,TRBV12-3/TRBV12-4,CASSFAGGNEQFF,TGTGCCAGCAGTTTCGCGGGGGGCAATGAGCAGTTCTTC
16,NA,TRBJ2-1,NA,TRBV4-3,CASSQELGGSYNEQFF,TGCGCCAGCAGCCAAGAGCTGGGGGGCTCCTACAATGAGCAGTTCTTC
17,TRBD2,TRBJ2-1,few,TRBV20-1,CSASETSGFGLNNEQFF,TGCAGTGCTAGTGAGACTAGCGGATTCGGACTCAACAATGAGCAGTTCTTC
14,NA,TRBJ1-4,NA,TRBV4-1,CASSQGPGNEKLFF,TGCGCCAGCAGCCAAGGGCCCGGTAATGAAAAACTGTTTTTT
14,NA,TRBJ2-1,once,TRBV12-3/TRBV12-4,CASTMGGARGEQFF,TGTGCCAGCACCATGGGGGGGGCGAGGGGTGAGCAGTTCTTC
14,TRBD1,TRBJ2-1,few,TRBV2,CASNRQGAYNEQFF,TGTGCCAGCAACCGACAGGGAGCGTACAATGAGCAGTTCTTC
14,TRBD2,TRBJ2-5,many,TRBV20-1,CSASYLAGEETQYF,TGCAGTGCTAGTTATCTAGCGGGAGAGGAGACCCAGTACTTC
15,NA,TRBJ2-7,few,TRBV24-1,CATSDPGASSYEQYF,TGTGCCACCAGTGATCCCGGGGCGAGCTCCTACGAGCAGTACTTC
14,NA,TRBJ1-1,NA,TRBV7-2,CASSPRQMNTEAFF,TGTGCCAGCAGCCCGCGACAGATGAACACTGAAGCTTTCTTT
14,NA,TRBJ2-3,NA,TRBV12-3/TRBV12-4,CASSSEGFTDTQYF,TGTGCCAGCAGCTCCGAGGGCTTCACAGATACGCAGTATTTT
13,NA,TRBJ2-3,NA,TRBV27,CASSSIGGDTQYF,TGTGCCAGCAGTTCCATCGGGGGAGATACGCAGTATTTT
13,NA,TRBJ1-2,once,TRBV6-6,CASRIPGTYGYTF,TGTGCCAGCAGGATCCCAGGCACGTATGGCTACACCTTC
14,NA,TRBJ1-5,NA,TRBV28,CASKVQGSNQAQHF,TGTGCCAGCAAGGTGCAGGGAAGCAATCAGGCCCAGCATTTT
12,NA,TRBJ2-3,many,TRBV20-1,CSASLITDTQYF,TGCAGTGCTAGCCTTATAACAGATACGCAGTATTTT
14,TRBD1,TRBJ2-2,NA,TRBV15,CATSRDRATGELFF,TGTGCCACCAGCCGGGACAGGGCCACCGGGGAGCTGTTTTTT
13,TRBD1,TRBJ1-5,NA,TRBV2,CASSAGGHAPQHF,TGTGCCAGCAGTGCAGGGGGTCACGCGCCCCAGCATTTT
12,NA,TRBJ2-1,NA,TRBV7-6,CASSRDGSEQFF,TGTGCCAGCAGCCGAGACGGGAGTGAGCAGTTCTTC
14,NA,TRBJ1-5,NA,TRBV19,CASSIIGGNQPQHF,TGTGCCAGTAGTATTATTGGGGGTAACCAGCCCCAGCATTTT
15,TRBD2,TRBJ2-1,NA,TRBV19,CASSIVSGGIGVKFF,TGTGCCAGTAGTATAGTAAGCGGGGGGATCGGGGTTAAGTTCTTC
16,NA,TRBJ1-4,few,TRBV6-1,CASSEIVGRTNEKLFF,TGTGCCAGCAGTGAGATCGTGGGGAGGACTAATGAAAAACTGTTTTTT
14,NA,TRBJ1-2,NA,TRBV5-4,CASSLDSGSYGYTF,TGTGCCAGCAGCTTGGATTCAGGGAGCTATGGCTACACCTTC
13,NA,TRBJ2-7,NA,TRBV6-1,CASRAGPAYEQYF,TGTGCCAGCAGGGCTGGGCCAGCCTACGAGCAGTACTTC
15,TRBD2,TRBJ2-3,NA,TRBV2,CASLFASGTPDTQYF,TGTGCCAGCCTTTTTGCTAGCGGGACGCCAGATACGCAGTATTTT
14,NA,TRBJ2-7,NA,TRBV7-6,CASSLVSGIYEQYF,TGTGCCAGCAGCTTAGTATCAGGTATCTACGAGCAGTACTTC
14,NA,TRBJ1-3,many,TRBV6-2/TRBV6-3,CASSSGHSGNTIYF,TGTGCCAGCAGTTCGGGACATTCTGGAAACACCATATATTTT
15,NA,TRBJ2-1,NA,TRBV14,CASSSSSRRNNEQFF,TGTGCCAGCAGTTCTTCTAGCAGGAGAAACAATGAGCAGTTCTTC
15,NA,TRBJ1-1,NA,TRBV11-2,CASSLDLGLGGEAFF,TGTGCCAGCAGCTTAGATCTCGGACTTGGCGGTGAAGCTTTCTTT
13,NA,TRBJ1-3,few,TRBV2,CASSSGHLGTIYF,TGTGCCAGCAGTAGTGGGCATCTCGGGACCATATATTTT
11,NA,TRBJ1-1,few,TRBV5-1,CASSLQTEAFF,TGCGCCAGCAGCCTACAAACCGAAGCTTTCTTT
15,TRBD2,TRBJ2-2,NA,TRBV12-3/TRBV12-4,CASSTGRGDTGELFF,TGTGCCAGCAGTACCGGCCGGGGGGACACCGGGGAGCTGTTTTTT
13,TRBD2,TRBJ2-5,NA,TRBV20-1,CSARPGTKETQYF,TGCAGTGCTAGACCCGGGACTAAAGAGACCCAGTACTTC
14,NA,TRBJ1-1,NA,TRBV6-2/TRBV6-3,CASSKPQQGPEAFF,TGTGCCAGCAGTAAACCTCAGCAGGGCCCTGAAGCTTTCTTT
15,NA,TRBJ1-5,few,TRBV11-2,CASSLGGSLNQPQHF,TGTGCCAGCAGCTTAGGCGGGTCGTTAAATCAGCCCCAGCATTTT
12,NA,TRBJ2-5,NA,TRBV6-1,CASREVTQTQYF,TGTGCCAGCAGGGAGGTAACTCAGACCCAGTACTTC
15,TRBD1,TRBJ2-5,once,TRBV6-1,CASSQPGQGRETQYF,TGCGCCAGCAGCCAGCCTGGACAGGGAAGGGAGACCCAGTACTTC
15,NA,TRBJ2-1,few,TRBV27,CASSYRTETYNEQFF,TGTGCCAGCAGTTACAGGACAGAGACGTACAATGAGCAGTTCTTC
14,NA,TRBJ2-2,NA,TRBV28,CASSSRSRTGELFF,TGTGCCAGCAGTTCCCGTTCAAGAACCGGGGAGCTGTTTTTT
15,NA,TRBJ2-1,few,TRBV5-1,CASSQRVRAPNEQFF,TGCGCCAGCAGCCAAAGGGTACGCGCCCCCAATGAGCAGTTCTTC